These 24 T cell receptor beta chains came from one sample sequenced in a study of cytomegalovirus exposure and HLA in healthy donors. Vbeta (60) and Jbeta (13) primers were used in the PCR. Sequencing was performed with immunoSEQ multiplex PCR; in TCRdb, only in-frame clones are kept and a portion is missing. The sample shows about 170,000 clones, over 75% of them seen only once. The sample taken for sequencing was PBMCs. These TCRs come from a male donor in good health and CMV-seronegative.

The V call is TRBV6-4, the J call TRBJ2-3, with 12 bases that match TRBD2. The CDR3 loop spans 16 amino acids. From germline, CDR1 is MRHNA and CDR2 SNTAGT. V gave up 6 bases and J gave up 4 bases; unmatched junction bases: 8. CDR3 in DNA: TGTGCCAGCAGCCCTAGCGGGGGGGGACGAGCAGATACGCAGTATTTT. This translates into CASSPSGGGRADTQYF.

Of note for this clone: The sample has other DNA sequences that encode this CDR3 too. The chain couples TRBV5-1 to TRBJ1-6; D perhaps matches TRBD1 (6 bases). Looked up from germline, CDR1 is SGHRS and CDR2 is YFSETQ. V was trimmed by 5 bases and J by 7 bases, leaving 16 bases between them. The CDR3 extends over 15 amino acids. The chain's CDR3 is CASSLGSRGNSPLHF. For the CDR3, the DNA is TGCGCCAGCAGTCTTGGGTCCAGGGGCAATTCACCCCTCCACTTT. Complete variable domain (other parts from reference TRBV5-1 and TRBJ1-6): KAGVTQTPRYLIKTRGQQVTLSCSPISGHRSVSWYQQTPGQGLQFLFEYFSETQRNKGNFPGRFSGRQFSNSRSEMNVSTLELGDSALYLCASSLGSRGNSPLHFGNGTRLTVT.

This clone has only one observation. This chain links TRBV10-3 with TRBJ2-7; 9 positions agree with TRBD1. The trim removed 10 bases at V and 3 bases at J, leaving 13 bases unmatched. The CDR3 loop spans 15 amino acids. The germline gives CDR1 ENHRY, CDR2 SYGVKD. Here the CDR3 DNA reads TGTGCCACCGAAATGGCTCCGGGACAGGGCTACGAGCAGTACTTC. Amino acid sequence: CATEMAPGQGYEQYF.

The CDR3 protein is CASSIRQNYEQYF. The CDR3 DNA sequence: TGTGCCAGTAGTATAAGACAGAACTACGAGCAGTACTTC. This sequence joins TRBV19 and TRBJ2-7; D might be TRBD1 (5 bases). CDR1 is LNHDA and CDR2 is SQIVND in the germline V gene (reference sequence). With 2 bases removed from V and 3 bases from J, the gap between germline ends came to 8 bases. This CDR3 has 13 residues. The full variable domain, with the rest looked up from reference TRBV19 and TRBJ2-7, is DGGITQSPKYLFRKEGQNVTLSCEQNLNHDAMYWYRQDPGQGLRLIYYSQIVNDFQKGDIAEGYSVSREKKESFPLTVTSAQKNPTAFYLCASSIRQNYEQYFGPGTRLTVT.

This clone appeared once. The chain couples TRBV5-6 to TRBJ2-1, with D possibly TRBD2 on 7 matching bases. Germline CDR1 is SGHDT and CDR2 is YYEEEE. Trimming shortened V by 2 bases and J by 5 bases, and 11 bases separated the two germline ends. The CDR3 is 14 amino acids. CDR3 DNA: TGTGCCAGCAGCTTCCGGGGGGCCCACAATGAGCAGTTCTTC. Its translation: CASSFRGAHNEQFF.

This chain connects TRBV19 to TRBJ1-2; TRBD1 is a possible D gene (5 bases). Germline CDR1 is LNHDA and CDR2 is SQIVND (reference sequence). V dropped 2 bases and J dropped 7 bases, with 8 bases sitting between them. The CDR3 extends over 12 amino acids. The CDR3 bases are TGTGCCAGTAGTATACAGGGTATTGGCTACACCTTC. This gives the protein CASSIQGIGYTF. The full variable domain, completed using reference TRBV19 and TRBJ1-2, is DGGITQSPKYLFRKEGQNVTLSCEQNLNHDAMYWYRQDPGQGLRLIYYSQIVNDFQKGDIAEGYSVSREKKESFPLTVTSAQKNPTAFYLCASSIQGIGYTFGSGTRLTVV.

The CDR3 sequence: CASSSRDRGPFYEQYF. The CDR3 coding sequence is TGTGCCAGCAGTTCTCGAGACAGGGGGCCTTTCTACGAGCAGTACTTC. The chain combines TRBV6-5 with TRBJ2-7, with 10 positions matching TRBD1. The ends lost 4 bases at V and 3 bases at J; junction bases unmatched: 9. This CDR3 has 16 residues. Germline loops: CDR1 MNHEY, CDR2 SVGAGI.

The chain joins TRBV30 to TRBJ1-1, with 11 bases matching TRBD1. The germline gives CDR1 GTSNPN, CDR2 SVGIG (reference sequence). The junction had 13 bases not matched to a gene; V was cut back by 5 bases and J by 5 bases. The CDR3 is 16 residues long. The CDR3 nucleotides are TGTGCCTGGGTGTCCCGGGACAGGGGGATGAGGACTGAAGCTTTCTTT. Translating it yields CAWVSRDRGMRTEAFF.

V gene TRBV6-5 combines with J gene TRBJ1-1; TRBD1 might be the D (6 bases). The CDR3 has 14 amino acids. CDR1 is MNHEY and CDR2 is SVGAGI in the germline V gene. With 6 bases removed from V and 7 bases from J, the gap between germline ends came to 18 bases. CDR3 sequence reads: CASRPTGIWGEAFF. CDR3 nucleotides: TGTGCCAGCAGGCCTACAGGGATTTGGGGTGAAGCTTTCTTT.

The chain carries TRBV6-1 and TRBJ2-5, with unresolved D. V lost 5 bases to trimming and J lost 5 bases, with 15 bases between them. CDR1 and CDR2 from the germline V gene are MNHNS and SASEGT. CDR3 length: 14 residues. CDR3 loop: CASSPGPAGETQYF. The CDR3 DNA follows: TGTGCCAGCAGTCCTGGCCCAGCCGGGGAGACCCAGTACTTC.

This sequence joins TRBV2 and TRBJ2-7, with 8 bases matching TRBD1. The junction had 3 bases not matched to a gene; V was cut back by 3 bases and J by 2 bases. The length of the CDR3 is 14 residues. Germline assignment: CDR1 SNHLY and CDR2 FYNNEI. In DNA form, the CDR3 reads TGTGCCAGCAGTGACCACAGGGGGACCTACGAGCAGTACTTC. Its translation: CASSDHRGTYEQYF.

The genes are TRBV15 and TRBJ1-2; D not resolved. The CDR3 spans 12 residues. Germline V lookup: CDR1 LNHNV, CDR2 YYDKDF (reference sequence). Trimming removed 1 base from V and 11 bases from J, with 11 bases in between. The CDR3 sequence is CATSRAREEYTF. CDR3 DNA: TGTGCCACCAGCAGAGCTAGAGAAGAATACACCTTC.

This chain joins TRBV6-1 and TRBJ2-5; TRBD2 matches at 8 bases. CDR3 size: 16 residues. Trimming cost V 1 base and J 1 base; bases outside gene matches: 5. Germline lookup yields CDR1 MNHNS and CDR2 SASEGT. CDR3: CASSEVSGATQETQYF. CDR3 nucleotide sequence: TGTGCCAGCAGTGAAGTTAGCGGGGCCACCCAAGAGACCCAGTACTTC.

The chain couples TRBV29-1 to TRBJ1-4; tentatively, D is TRBD1 (6 bases). The CDR3 is 16 amino acids. Germline-derived CDR1 and CDR2 are SQVTM and ANQGSEA. V gave up 5 bases and J gave up 3 bases, with 19 bases separating them. The DNA for the CDR3 is TGCAGCGTTTTCCCCCCCTTCCACAGGGCTAATGAAAAACTGTTTTTT. Its translation is CSVFPPFHRANEKLFF.

In nucleotides, the CDR3 is TGTGCCAGCAGCAGACGGGACAGGCTCTACGAGCAGTACTTC. The encoded protein is CASSRRDRLYEQYF. The genes are TRBV13 and TRBJ2-7, with 8 bases that match TRBD1. The germline CDR1 and CDR2 sequences are PRHDT and FYEKMQ (reference sequence). V trimming: 5 bases; J trimming: 3 bases; junction bases outside the gene matches: 6. The CDR3 has 14 residues.

Regarding this clone: This sample includes further DNA sequences coding for the same CDR3. V gene TRBV4-1 combines with J gene TRBJ2-1; TRBD2 matches at 12 bases. Trimming took 4 bases from V and 2 from J; bases not matched to a gene: 9. The length of the CDR3 is 18 residues. Germline V lookup: CDR1 MGHRA, CDR2 YSYEKL. Here the CDR3 reads CASSRGLAGSLTYNEQFF. CDR3 DNA: TGCGCCAGCAGCCGCGGACTAGCGGGGTCTCTAACCTACAATGAGCAGTTCTTC.

The chain combines TRBV5-5 with TRBJ2-7; D may be TRBD1 (6 bases). From germline, CDR1 is SGHKS and CDR2 YYEKEE (reference sequence). The CDR3 length is 14 residues. V lost 5 bases to trimming and J lost 2 bases, with 14 bases between them. The chain's CDR3 is CASRGALGTYEQYF. The CDR3 DNA reads TGTGCCAGCAGGGGGGCCCTGGGGACCTACGAGCAGTACTTC.

Regarding this clone: The junction differs from germline at one of its ends, possibly a read error. V usage is TRBV7-7 and J usage is TRBJ2-2; 9 nucleotides agree with TRBD2. This CDR3 has 17 residues. Germline V CDR1 and CDR2: SSHAT, FNYEAQ (reference sequence). As DNA, the CDR3 is TGTGCTAGCAGCTTGGGTAGCGGGGGATCGAACACCGGGGAGCTGTTTTTT. It encodes CASSLGSGGSNTGELFF.

The chain combines TRBV19 with TRBJ2-6; TRBD1 agrees at 11 bases. J was trimmed by 2 bases and V by 6 bases; bases with no gene match: 6. From germline, CDR1 is LNHDA and CDR2 SQIVND (reference sequence). This CDR3 has 17 amino acids. The CDR3 spells CASRRDRGTTGANVLTF. Here the CDR3 DNA reads TGTGCCAGTAGAAGGGACAGGGGGACGACTGGGGCCAACGTCCTGACTTTC.

This chain uses TRBV30 with TRBJ2-5; 8 bases align to TRBD1. Judging by the DNA end, TRBJ2-7 fits better; the J call may be wrong. Germline V gene sequence: CDR1 GTSNPN, CDR2 SVGIG (reference sequence). This CDR3 has 14 amino acids. The CDR3 coding sequence is TGTGCCTACGGCCCCGGGACAGGCCACTACGAGCAGTACTTC. Translation gives CAYGPGTGHYEQYF.

This clone was picked up one time. This sequence joins TRBV12-5 and TRBJ2-3, with 9 bases fitting TRBD2. This CDR3 spans 16 amino acids. The V gene's germline CDR1 is LGHNT and CDR2 FRNRAP. V lost 3 bases to trimming and J lost 3 bases; unmatched junction nucleotides: 7. CDR3 DNA: TGTGCTAGTGGTTTAGGCGGGGGGGCAGAGACAGATACGCAGTATTTT. Its protein product is CASGLGGGAETDTQYF.

This rearrangement joins TRBV10-3 to TRBJ1-1; 9 positions agree with TRBD1. The ends lost 6 bases at V and 0 bases at J; junction bases unmatched: 5. There are 15 residues in the CDR3. CDR1 ENHRY and CDR2 SYGVKD come from the germline V gene. The CDR3 DNA follows: TGTGCCATCAGACAGGGGGCATTCGTGAACACTGAAGCTTTCTTT. As protein: CAIRQGAFVNTEAFF.

V usage is TRBV5-1 and J usage is TRBJ1-6; 7 positions match TRBD1. Germline assignment: CDR1 SGHRS and CDR2 YFSETQ. V gave up 5 bases and J gave up 9 bases; unmatched junction bases: 11. The CDR3 spans 15 residues. The CDR3: CASSPDRVRGSPLHF. The CDR3 DNA reads TGCGCCAGCAGTCCCGACAGGGTTCGTGGTTCACCCCTCCACTTT.

The V call is TRBV27, the J call TRBJ1-2; TRBD1 agrees at 7 bases. V was pared by 6 bases and J by 4 bases, with 8 bases of the junction left unmatched. Germline-derived CDR1 and CDR2 are MNHEY and SMNVEV (reference sequence). The CDR3 runs 14 residues. Here the CDR3 reads CASRKTGSIYGYTF. The CDR3 coding sequence is TGTGCCAGCAGGAAGACAGGGTCCATCTATGGCTACACCTTC.